Below, 22 T cell receptor beta chains from the same sample are listed, as sequenced in a study of CD8 T cells in Susac syndrome. The RNA, about 0.5 to 1 ug, was put through reverse transcription using random hexamers. TCRdb re-called the immunoSEQ multiplex PCR reads with MiXCR, one entry per CDR3 protein. The table lists 95,000 to 150,000 distinct CDR3 sequences, roughly 95% of them singletons. The specimen was CD4+ T cells from PBMCs. The receptors derive from a human donor with Susac syndrome.

CDR3: CSVDRSSGSSGYTF. In DNA form, the CDR3 reads TGCAGCGTTGATAGGTCTTCAGGGTCGAGTGGCTACACCTTC. The chain has TRBV29-1 and TRBJ1-2; TRBD1 might be the D (5 bases). The V gene lost 3 bases and the J gene lost 7 bases, with 18 bases spanning the gap. Looked up from germline, CDR1 is SQVTM and CDR2 is ANQGSEA. The CDR3 totals 14 residues.

This chain uses TRBV5-1 with TRBJ2-7; 9 nucleotides agree with TRBD2. The CDR3 has 15 amino acids. Germline V gene lookup returns CDR1 SGHRS and CDR2 YFSETQ. Unmatched junction bases numbered 6, after V lost 0 bases and J lost 5 bases. The CDR3 region has the DNA TGCGCCAGCAGCTTGGTGGCTAGCGGGACCCACGAGCAGTACTTC. It translates to CASSLVASGTHEQYF.

The chain has TRBV29-1 and TRBJ2-3; tentatively, D is TRBD2 (5 bases). The CDR3 spans 12 residues. Per germline, CDR1 SQVTM and CDR2 ANQGSEA. V dropped 3 bases and J dropped 3 bases, with 7 bases sitting between them. The CDR3 DNA reads as TGCAGCGTTGATCCGGGAACAGATACGCAGTATTTT. Protein product: CSVDPGTDTQYF.

The chain joins TRBV20-1 to TRBJ1-5; D gene ambiguous. V lost 3 bases to trimming and J lost 4 bases, with 16 bases between them. The CDR3 contains 15 residues. Germline V gene lookup returns CDR1 DFQATT and CDR2 SNEGSKA (reference sequence). The CDR3 loop is CSASGGVRRNQPQHF. The CDR3 DNA follows: TGCAGTGCTAGTGGCGGGGTTAGGAGGAATCAGCCCCAGCATTTT.

Written as DNA, the CDR3 is TGCGCCAGCAGCTGGGGGGCCGGGGATGAAGCTTTCTTT. It encodes CASSWGAGDEAFF. V gene TRBV5-1 combines with J gene TRBJ1-1; D perhaps matches TRBD1 (6 bases). In germline, CDR1 is SGHRS, CDR2 YFSETQ. Trimming pared 3 bases from V and 7 bases from J, leaving 13 bases between. The CDR3 has 13 amino acids.

This chain links TRBV29-1 with TRBJ2-5; TRBD2 aligns across 7 bases. Germline assignment: CDR1 SQVTM and CDR2 ANQGSEA. Trimming removed 7 bases from V and 2 bases from J; junction bases left unmatched: 7. The CDR3 sequence is 13 residues long. DNA of the CDR3: TGCAGCGCCTTGACTAGCAGACAAGAGACCCAGTACTTC. This encodes CSALTSRQETQYF.

V and J are TRBV11-1 and TRBJ1-1; perhaps TRBD1 as D (6 bases). CDR1 and CDR2 from the germline V gene are SGHAT and FQDESV (reference sequence). CDR3 size: 15 residues. V was shortened by 1 base and J by 1 base, with 10 bases between the two germline ends. The DNA of the CDR3 is TGTGCCAGCAGCTTAGACAGGGTGAGGAACACTGAAGCTTTCTTT. It encodes CASSLDRVRNTEAFF.

This clonotype was detected once. This chain connects TRBV7-8 to TRBJ2-5, with D perhaps given as TRBD1 or TRBD2 (5 bases each). The length of the CDR3 is 14 residues. Trimming cost V 4 bases and J 7 bases, with 16 bases left between them. The germline V gene has CDR1 SGHVS and CDR2 FQNEAQ. The CDR3 region is CASSSGPVRGTQYF. The CDR3 DNA is TGTGCCAGCAGCTCGGGCCCAGTGAGGGGGACCCAGTACTTC.

The genes are TRBV12-3 or TRBV12-4 and TRBJ1-2; D is unresolved. V dropped 4 bases and J dropped 5 bases, with 17 bases sitting between them. CDR3 length: 15 amino acids. The CDR3 spells CASSSRSFLGYGYTF. The DNA of the CDR3 is TGTGCCAGCAGTTCTAGGTCATTCCTCGGGTATGGCTACACCTTC.

This rearrangement joins TRBV12-3 or TRBV12-4 to TRBJ1-5; TRBD1 aligns across 9 bases. The CDR3 is 16 residues long. J was trimmed by 4 bases and V by 2 bases; bases with no gene match: 6. CDR3 nucleotides: TGTGCCAGCAGTTTAATGGGACAGGGAACTAATCAGCCCCAGCATTTT. The encoded protein is CASSLMGQGTNQPQHF.

V and J are TRBV6-2 or TRBV6-3 and TRBJ2-2, with 14 bases lining up with TRBD2. CDR3 length: 17 amino acids. Germline V CDR1 and CDR2: MNHEY, SVGEGT. The trim removed 6 bases at V and 4 bases at J, leaving 7 bases unmatched. CDR3 sequence (DNA): TGTGCCAGCAGGGGGACTAGCGGGAGATCGTTCACCGGGGAGCTGTTTTTT. This gives the protein CASRGTSGRSFTGELFF.

Only one count was recorded for this clonotype. CDR3 nucleotide sequence: TGCAGCGTTGTCCCGCGGGAGTCCTACAATGAGCAGTTCTTC. It specifies CSVVPRESYNEQFF. The chain combines TRBV29-1 with TRBJ2-1; 7 nucleotides agree with TRBD2. With V trimmed by 4 bases and J by 1 base, 4 bases remained unmatched. Germline V gives CDR1 SQVTM, CDR2 ANQGSEA. The CDR3 runs to 14 residues.

This chain connects TRBV4-2 to TRBJ2-1; D is uncertain. The CDR3 length is 15 residues. Looked up from germline, CDR1 is LGHNA and CDR2 is YNFKEQ. Deletions cut 0 bases from V and 2 bases from J, with 8 bases between. This CDR3 reads CASSQELGTYNEQFF. DNA for the CDR3: TGTGCCAGCAGCCAAGAGCTCGGCACCTACAATGAGCAGTTCTTC.

The J gene is TRBJ2-5, the V gene TRBV5-1, with unresolved D. Germline V CDR1 and CDR2: SGHRS, YFSETQ. Trimming cost V 0 bases and J 1 base, with 13 bases left between them. The CDR3 covers 16 residues. CDR3 nucleotide sequence: TGCGCCAGCAGCTTGGAAAGGGCGTACCTCCAAGAGACCCAGTACTTC. As protein: CASSLERAYLQETQYF.

The chain links TRBV5-6 to TRBJ1-1; possible D gene TRBD1, 5 bases. Per the germline V gene, CDR1 is SGHDT and CDR2 is YYEEEE. The CDR3 consists of 14 residues. Trimming removed 0 bases at V and 7 bases at J, with 13 bases between. The DNA for the CDR3 is TGTGCCAGCAGCTTGGTCGGGACGCATTATGAAGCTTTCTTT. Protein sequence: CASSLVGTHYEAFF. Full variable domain (missing parts from reference TRBV5-6 and TRBJ1-1): DAGVTQSPTHLIKTRGQQVTLRCSPKSGHDTVSWYQQALGQGPQFIFQYYEEEERQRGNFPDRFSGHQFPNYSSELNVNALLLGDSALYLCASSLVGTHYEAFFGQGTRLTVV.

This chain uses TRBV5-4 with TRBJ2-2; no reliable D call. The length of the CDR3 is 14 residues. Germline CDR1 reads SGHNT; CDR2 reads YYREEE (reference sequence). V lost 1 base, J lost 3 bases, and 7 bases lay in between. The CDR3 sequence: CASSLSVDTGELFF. DNA for the CDR3: TGTGCCAGCAGCTTGTCGGTTGACACCGGGGAGCTGTTTTTT.

This chain joins TRBV12-3 or TRBV12-4 and TRBJ2-2, with TRBD2 identical over 11 bases. This CDR3 region has 16 residues. J lost 7 bases, V lost 1 base, and 5 bases had no gene match. CDR3 in amino acids: CASSLGLAGKGGELFF. The CDR3 region has the DNA TGTGCCAGCAGTTTAGGACTAGCGGGAAAGGGCGGGGAGCTGTTTTTT.

J is TRBJ2-7 and V is TRBV9; 8 nucleotides line up with TRBD1. CDR3 length: 15 residues. V trimming: 0 bases; J trimming: 1 base; junction bases outside the gene matches: 3. The germline V gene encodes CDR1 SGDLS and CDR2 YYNGEE. CDR3 in amino acids: CASSVGWTGSYEQYF. CDR3 DNA sequence: TGTGCCAGCAGCGTAGGATGGACAGGGTCCTACGAGCAGTACTTC.

The rearrangement uses TRBV29-1 and TRBJ1-2, with a weak D call TRBD1 (6 bases). Germline V lookup: CDR1 SQVTM, CDR2 ANQGSEA. This CDR3 region has 14 residues. V lost 1 base and J lost 6, with 15 bases in between. CDR3 protein: CSVEGRAGVDGYTF. The CDR3 nucleotides read TGCAGCGTTGAAGGGAGGGCAGGGGTGGATGGCTACACCTTC.

The chain joins TRBV9 to TRBJ2-3, with D unresolved. The germline V and J ends were trimmed by 0 bases and 2 bases, with 7 bases remaining between them. CDR1 is SGDLS, CDR2 YYNGEE, per germline. CDR3 length: 14 amino acids. Here the CDR3 reads CASSVAPHTDTQYF. CDR3 coding DNA: TGTGCCAGCAGCGTAGCCCCCCACACAGATACGCAGTATTTT.

V is TRBV29-1 and J is TRBJ2-3; D might be TRBD2 (6 bases). The CDR3 contains 13 residues. V lost 6 bases and J 4 bases, leaving 14 bases between the germline ends. CDR1 is SQVTM, CDR2 ANQGSEA, per germline. The DNA for the CDR3 is TGCAGCGTAGCCGGGACTCGGGCAGATACGCAGTATTTT. Protein sequence: CSVAGTRADTQYF.

The chain links TRBV5-1 to TRBJ1-2; TRBD1 matches at 8 bases. Germline CDR1 and CDR2: SGHRS and YFSETQ. V lost 0 bases, J lost 1 base, and 2 bases stayed unmatched. The CDR3 is 15 amino acids. For the CDR3, the DNA is TGCGCCAGCAGCTTGGAAGACAGGGGTAACTATGGCTACACCTTC. Protein product: CASSLEDRGNYGYTF.